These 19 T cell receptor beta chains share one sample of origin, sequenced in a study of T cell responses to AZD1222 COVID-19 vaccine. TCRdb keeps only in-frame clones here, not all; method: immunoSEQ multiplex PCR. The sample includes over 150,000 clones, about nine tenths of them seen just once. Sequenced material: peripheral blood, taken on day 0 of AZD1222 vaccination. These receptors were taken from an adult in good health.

CDR3 amino acids: CASSLGRSNYGYTF. The CDR3 bases are TGTGCCAGCAGCTTGGGACGGTCTAACTATGGCTACACCTTC. The V and J genes are TRBV5-6 and TRBJ1-2; no clear D. CDR1 SGHDT and CDR2 YYEEEE come from the germline V gene. The CDR3 loop spans 14 amino acids. V lost 0 bases and J lost 0, with 6 bases in between.

This CDR3 reads CAWTRGGSNQPQHF. CDR3 bases: TGTGCCTGGACCCGGGGGGGTAGCAATCAGCCCCAGCATTTT. The rearrangement uses TRBV30 and TRBJ1-5; D might be TRBD1 (5 bases). Trimming cost V 4 bases and J 0 bases, with 10 bases left between them. The CDR3 loop spans 14 amino acids. The germline CDR1 and CDR2 sequences are GTSNPN and SVGIG (reference sequence).

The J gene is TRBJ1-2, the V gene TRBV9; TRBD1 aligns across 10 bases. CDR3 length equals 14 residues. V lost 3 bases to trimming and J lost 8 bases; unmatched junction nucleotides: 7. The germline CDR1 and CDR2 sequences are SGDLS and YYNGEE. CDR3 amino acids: CASSARQGAGGYTF. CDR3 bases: TGTGCCAGCAGCGCTCGACAGGGGGCAGGAGGCTACACCTTC.

The CDR3 loop is CASSLGPRLRREMETQYF. As DNA, the CDR3 is TGTGCCAGCAGCTTAGGCCCTAGACTTCGGCGGGAGATGGAGACCCAGTACTTC. The chain employs TRBV7-9 and TRBJ2-5, with 7 bases matching TRBD2. V gave up 1 base and J gave up 5 bases; unmatched junction bases: 16. This CDR3 has 18 amino acids. Looked up from germline, CDR1 is SEHNR and CDR2 is FQNEAQ (reference sequence).

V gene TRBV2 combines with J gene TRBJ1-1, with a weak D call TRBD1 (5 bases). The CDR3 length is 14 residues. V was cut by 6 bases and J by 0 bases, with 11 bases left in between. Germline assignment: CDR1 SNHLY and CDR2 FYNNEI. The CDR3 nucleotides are TGTGCCAGCAGGCCCCCAGGGATGAACACTGAAGCTTTCTTT. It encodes CASRPPGMNTEAFF.

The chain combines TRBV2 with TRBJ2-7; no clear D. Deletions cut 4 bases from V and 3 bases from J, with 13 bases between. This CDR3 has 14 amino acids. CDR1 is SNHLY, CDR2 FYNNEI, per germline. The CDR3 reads CASSVSFRNYEQYF. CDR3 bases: TGTGCCAGCAGTGTTAGCTTCCGTAACTACGAGCAGTACTTC.

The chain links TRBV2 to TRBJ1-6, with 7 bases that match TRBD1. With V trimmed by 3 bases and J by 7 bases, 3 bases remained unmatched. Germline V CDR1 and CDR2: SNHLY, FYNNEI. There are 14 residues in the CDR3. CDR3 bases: TGTGCCAGCAGTGAGGGGACAGCAAATTCACCCCTCCACTTT. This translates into CASSEGTANSPLHF.

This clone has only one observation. Here the CDR3 DNA reads TGCGCCAGCAGCTTAGTTGTGAGCACTGAAGCTTTCTTT. It translates to CASSLVVSTEAFF. The genes are TRBV5-1 and TRBJ1-1; no clear D gene. Looked up from germline, CDR1 is SGHRS and CDR2 is YFSETQ. V lost 2 bases to trimming and J lost 4 bases, with 9 bases between them. This CDR3 has 13 residues.

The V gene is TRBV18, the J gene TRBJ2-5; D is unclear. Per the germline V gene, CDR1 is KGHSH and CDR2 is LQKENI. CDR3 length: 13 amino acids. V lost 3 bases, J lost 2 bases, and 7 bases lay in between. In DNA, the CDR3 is TGTGCCAGCTCACCGGACCAACAAGAGACCCAGTACTTC. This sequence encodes CASSPDQQETQYF.

CDR3 in amino acids: CASSLRGRTAGANVLTF. CDR3 coding DNA: TGTGCCAGCAGCTTAAGAGGCAGGACTGCCGGGGCCAACGTCCTGACTTTC. The chain is built from TRBV7-3 and TRBJ2-6, with D possibly matching TRBD2 (5 bases). Trimming shortened V by 1 base and J by 4 bases, and 14 bases separated the two germline ends. The germline V gene has CDR1 SGHTA and CDR2 FQGTGA. The CDR3 contains 17 residues.

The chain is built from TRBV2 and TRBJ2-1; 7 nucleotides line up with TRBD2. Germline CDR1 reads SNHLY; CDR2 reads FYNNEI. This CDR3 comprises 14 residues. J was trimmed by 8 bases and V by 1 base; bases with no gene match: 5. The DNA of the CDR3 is TGTGCCAGCAGTGAAGGCGGGAGATTCTATGAGCAGTTCTTC. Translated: CASSEGGRFYEQFF.

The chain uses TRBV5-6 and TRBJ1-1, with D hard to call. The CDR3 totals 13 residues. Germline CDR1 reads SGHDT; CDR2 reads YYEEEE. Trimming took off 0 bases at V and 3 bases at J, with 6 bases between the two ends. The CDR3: CASSLGAYTEAFF. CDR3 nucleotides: TGTGCCAGCAGCTTGGGGGCATACACTGAAGCTTTCTTT.

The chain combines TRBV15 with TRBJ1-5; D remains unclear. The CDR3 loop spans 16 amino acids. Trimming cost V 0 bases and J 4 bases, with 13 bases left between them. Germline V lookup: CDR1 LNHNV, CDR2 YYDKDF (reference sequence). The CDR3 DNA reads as TGTGCCACCAGCAGAGATCGGCCGGCTCCTAATCAGCCCCAGCATTTT. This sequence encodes CATSRDRPAPNQPQHF. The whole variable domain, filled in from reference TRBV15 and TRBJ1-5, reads DAMVIQNPRYQVTQFGKPVTLSCSQTLNHNVMYWYQQKSSQAPKLLFHYYDKDFNNEADTPDNFQSRRPNTSFCFLDIRSPGLGDTAMYLCATSRDRPAPNQPQHFGDGTRLSIL.

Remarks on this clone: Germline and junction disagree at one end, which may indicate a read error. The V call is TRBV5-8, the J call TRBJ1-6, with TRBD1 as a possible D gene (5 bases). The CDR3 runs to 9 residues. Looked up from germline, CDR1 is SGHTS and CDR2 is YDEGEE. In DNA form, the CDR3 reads TGTGCCAGCAGCTGGGACCTGAGGTTT. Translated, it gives CASSWDLRF.

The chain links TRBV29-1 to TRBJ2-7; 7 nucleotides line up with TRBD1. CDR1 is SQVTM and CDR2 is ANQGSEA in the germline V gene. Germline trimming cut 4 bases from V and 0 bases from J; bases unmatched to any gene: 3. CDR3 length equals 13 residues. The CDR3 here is CSVVDRVSYEQYF. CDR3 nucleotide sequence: TGCAGCGTTGTTGACAGGGTCTCCTACGAGCAGTACTTC.

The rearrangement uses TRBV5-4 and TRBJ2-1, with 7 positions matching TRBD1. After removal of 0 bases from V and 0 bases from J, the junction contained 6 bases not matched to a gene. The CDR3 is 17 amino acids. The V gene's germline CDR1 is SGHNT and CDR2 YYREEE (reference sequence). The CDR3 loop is CASSLDRGYSSYNEQFF. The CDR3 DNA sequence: TGTGCCAGCAGCTTGGACAGGGGATATAGCTCCTACAATGAGCAGTTCTTC. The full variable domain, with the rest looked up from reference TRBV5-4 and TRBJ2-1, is ETGVTQSPTHLIKTRGQQVTLRCSSQSGHNTVSWYQQALGQGPQFIFQYYREEENGRGNFPPRFSGLQFPNYSSELNVNALELDDSALYLCASSLDRGYSSYNEQFFGPGTRLTVL.

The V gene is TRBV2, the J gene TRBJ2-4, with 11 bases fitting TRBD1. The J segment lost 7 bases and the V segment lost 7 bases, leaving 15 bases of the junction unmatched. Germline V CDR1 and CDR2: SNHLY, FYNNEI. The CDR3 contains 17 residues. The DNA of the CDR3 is TGTGCCAGCATATCGGACAGGGGGCGGGATAGCGTTAACATTCAGTACTTC. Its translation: CASISDRGRDSVNIQYF.

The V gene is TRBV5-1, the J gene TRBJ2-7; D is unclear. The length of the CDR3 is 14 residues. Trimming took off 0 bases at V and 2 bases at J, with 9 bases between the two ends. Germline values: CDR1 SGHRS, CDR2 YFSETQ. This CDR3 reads CASSLAGPPYEQYF. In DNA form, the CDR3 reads TGCGCCAGCAGCTTGGCCGGGCCCCCCTACGAGCAGTACTTC.

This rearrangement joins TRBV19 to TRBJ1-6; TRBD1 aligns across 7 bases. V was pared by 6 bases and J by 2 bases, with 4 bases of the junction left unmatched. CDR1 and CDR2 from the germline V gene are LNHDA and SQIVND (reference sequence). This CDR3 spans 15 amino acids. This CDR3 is CASSRGTAYNSPLHF. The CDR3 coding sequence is TGTGCCAGTAGCCGTGGGACAGCCTATAATTCACCCCTCCACTTT.